One T cell receptor beta chain is described in this entry. What it binds is not known. This specimen belongs to a study of shared clonotypes between healthy human individuals. Study-wide points: Among a few donors, roughly 5% of naive CD4 clonotypes were found in common. Sequencing depth was expected to influence donor clonotype sharing. Unshared clonotypes carried lower generation probabilities than those common to all four donors. The represented genetic and exposure-history diversity was limited by the small number of donors.

With V trimmed by 3 bases and J by 4 bases, 4 bases remained unmatched. CDR3 length: 16 amino acids. Germline V CDR1 and CDR2: KGHSH, LQKENI. TCRdb's copy holds only in-frame clones and misses some; the assay was immunoSEQ multiplex PCR. In the table there are under 1,900,000 clones, roughly 98.5% of which are singletons. V usage is TRBV18 and J usage is TRBJ2-5, with 14 bases lining up with TRBD2. This TCR derives from a man aged 30 to 45 in good health. Sequencing input: naive CD4+ T cells sorted from blood. As to subset: CD45RA+ positively selected. CDR3 residues: CASSPGTSGSAETQYF. In nucleotides, the CDR3 is TGTGCCAGCTCACCGGGGACTAGCGGGAGTGCAGAGACCCAGTACTTC.